What follows are 8 T cell receptor beta chains derived from one specimen sequenced in a study of CD8+CD57+ T cells in acquired aplastic anemia. According to the study, genomic DNA was the template for TCR beta VDJ and CDR3 profiling. Each CDR3 protein gets one entry after TCRdb re-called the reads with MiXCR. The sample records 450,000 to 550,000 distinct CDR3 sequences, roughly 34% being singletons. The sequenced patients had an expansion of CD8+CD57+ cells seen by flow cytometry. The sample consisted of sorted CD4+, CD8+, or CD8+CD57+ T cells (not recorded which) from PBMCs. The source is a human donor with aplastic anemia.

The chain has TRBV13 and TRBJ1-5, with 9 nucleotides matching TRBD1. Germline trimming cut 2 bases from V and 7 bases from J; bases unmatched to any gene: 3. This CDR3 is 14 amino acids long. The germline CDR1 and CDR2 sequences are PRHDT and FYEKMQ (reference sequence). For the CDR3, the DNA is TGTGCCAGCAGCTTAAGGACAGGGGTCCAGCCCCAGCATTTT. This encodes CASSLRTGVQPQHF.

This clonotype occurred a few times. A single base separates this from a much larger clone, so it may be a read error. V and J are TRBV19 and TRBJ1-5, with a tentative D call TRBD1 (5 bases). V was shortened by 5 bases and J by 3 bases, with 14 bases between the two germline ends. This CDR3 has 15 residues. Germline CDR1 LNHDA, CDR2 SQIVND (reference sequence). The CDR3: CASSAGWGDNQPQHF. DNA of the CDR3: TGTGCCAGTAGTGCAGGTTGGGGGGACAATCAGCCCCAGCATTTT.

There are many counts of this clonotype. The V call is TRBV6-2 or TRBV6-3, the J call TRBJ2-7; TRBD2 matches at 9 bases. The germline gives CDR1 MNHEY, CDR2 SVGEGT. Unmatched junction bases numbered 3, after V lost 8 bases and J lost 1 base. CDR3 length: 13 amino acids. CDR3: CASRLAASYEQYF. DNA for the CDR3: TGTGCCAGCCGACTAGCGGCGTCCTACGAGCAGTACTTC.

The sample holds many counts of this clonotype. The chain recombines TRBV2 with TRBJ1-1, with TRBD1 as a possible D gene (6 bases). Germline V gene sequence: CDR1 SNHLY, CDR2 FYNNEI. Deletions cut 2 bases from V and 8 bases from J, with 6 bases between. There are 11 residues in the CDR3. The CDR3 bases are TGTGCCAGCAGTGAAACAGGGGAAGCTTTCTTT. Amino acid sequence: CASSETGEAFF.

This clonotype was observed at least ten times. The genes are TRBV6-6 and TRBJ2-7; 10 bases line up with TRBD2. Germline loops: CDR1 MNHNY, CDR2 SVGAGI (reference sequence). The CDR3 has 14 residues. V shed 6 bases and J 6 bases; nucleotides not matched to a gene: 8. The DNA of the CDR3 is TGTGCCAGCAGCCACTCTAGCGGGAGCGGCGAGCAGTACTTC. This sequence encodes CASSHSSGSGEQYF.

The J gene is TRBJ2-4, the V gene TRBV25-1, with TRBD1 matching over 7 bases. Germline V CDR1 and CDR2: MGHDK, SYGVNS. V was clipped by 6 bases and J by 7 bases; unmatched bases: 15. The CDR3 spans 16 residues. CDR3 residues: CASRGKKGGAGNIQYF. The CDR3 nucleotides read TGTGCCAGCAGGGGCAAAAAAGGGGGCGCAGGGAACATTCAGTACTTC.

The rearrangement uses TRBV5-1 and TRBJ2-5; D is uncertain. V was trimmed by 0 bases and J by 0 bases, leaving 6 bases between them. Germline CDR1 reads SGHRS; CDR2 reads YFSETQ. There are 14 residues in the CDR3. The CDR3 bases are TGCGCCAGCAGCTTGGTCCCTCACCAAGAGACCCAGTACTTC. Its translation is CASSLVPHQETQYF.

The sample holds many counts of this clonotype. The V gene is TRBV7-9, the J gene TRBJ2-7; perhaps TRBD1 as D (6 bases). There are 13 residues in the CDR3. Trimming removed 5 bases from V and 5 bases from J, with 13 bases in between. The germline V gene encodes CDR1 SEHNR and CDR2 FQNEAQ (reference sequence). CDR3 bases: TGTGCCAGCAGCCTAGACCGGGACAACGAGCAGTACTTC. It specifies CASSLDRDNEQYF.